A single sample is the source of the 17 T cell receptor beta chains below, sequenced in a study of Ad26.COV2.S vaccination and SARS-CoV-2 variants. As for treatment: around 19 received Ad26.COV2.S at low or high dose, single or two shots; a few received placebo; per-sample allocation not given. Vaccine and placebo recipients were sampled on day 63 after the first injection. The assay was immunoSEQ multiplex PCR, and TCRdb's table has in-frame clones only and misses some. The sample has roughly 400,000 clones; roughly 87% are singletons. The sample consisted of peripheral blood, taken in a trial of Ad26.COV2.S vaccine versus placebo. Receptors were obtained from a person between 18 and 65 years old who received the Ad26.COV2.S COVID-19 vaccine or a placebo.

V and J are TRBV6-5 and TRBJ1-5; 7 positions match TRBD1. V was clipped by 8 bases and J by 5 bases; unmatched bases: 9. In germline, CDR1 is MNHEY, CDR2 SVGAGI. The CDR3 sequence is 14 residues long. DNA for the CDR3: TGTGCCAGCGGCCGGGACAGAGGATATCAGCCCCAGCATTTT. Its translation: CASGRDRGYQPQHF.

V and J are TRBV29-1 and TRBJ1-1, with D unclear. The germline V gene has CDR1 SQVTM and CDR2 ANQGSEA. Trimming took off 1 base at V and 2 bases at J, with 8 bases between the two ends. The CDR3 consists of 13 residues. CDR3 nucleotides: TGCAGCGTTGAAGTCCAGGCAAACACTGAAGCTTTCTTT. Encoded protein: CSVEVQANTEAFF.

The rearrangement uses TRBV2 and TRBJ2-2; D unclear. Trimming removed 3 bases at V and 7 bases at J, with 9 bases between. Per germline, CDR1 SNHLY and CDR2 FYNNEI. This CDR3 spans 13 amino acids. The CDR3 region is CASSDSFYGELFF. As DNA, the CDR3 is TGTGCCAGCAGTGACTCTTTCTACGGGGAGCTGTTTTTT.

This chain uses TRBV14 with TRBJ2-3, with D unresolved. CDR1 and CDR2 (germline): SGHDN, FVKESK. The CDR3 extends over 14 amino acids. Trimming took 4 bases from V and 2 from J, leaving 10 bases between them. CDR3 sequence: CASSRRFPTDTQYF. DNA for the CDR3: TGTGCCAGCAGCCGGCGATTTCCCACAGATACGCAGTATTTT.

The V call is TRBV9, the J call TRBJ2-7, with D possibly matching TRBD2 (6 bases). Trimming cost V 4 bases and J 4 bases, with 18 bases left between them. In germline, CDR1 is SGDLS, CDR2 YYNGEE. The CDR3 runs to 15 residues. The CDR3 DNA follows: TGTGCCAGCAGCCCCCGTTGGGGGGACTCGTACGAGCAGTACTTC. Amino acid sequence: CASSPRWGDSYEQYF. The variable domain in full, completed from reference TRBV9 and TRBJ2-7, reads DSGVTQTPKHLITATGQRVTLRCSPRSGDLSVYWYQQSLDQGLQFLIQYYNGEERAKGNILERFSAQQFPDLHSELNLSSLELGDSALYFCASSPRWGDSYEQYFGPGTRLTVT.

The chain recombines TRBV19 with TRBJ1-6, with TRBD1 as a possible D gene (5 bases). Germline V gene lookup returns CDR1 LNHDA and CDR2 SQIVND (reference sequence). This CDR3 comprises 16 residues. The V gene lost 7 bases and the J gene lost 0 bases, with 13 bases spanning the gap. The CDR3 sequence: CASTQGRSSYNSPLHF. The CDR3 nucleotides read TGTGCCAGTACCCAGGGAAGGAGCTCCTATAATTCACCCCTCCACTTT.

The V call is TRBV11-3, the J call TRBJ2-7; D gene uncertain. This CDR3 has 13 amino acids. V shed 1 base and J shed 6 bases, with 10 bases lying between them. The V gene's germline CDR1 is SGHNT and CDR2 YENEEA. This CDR3 is CASSLGSVGEQYF. DNA for the CDR3: TGTGCCAGCAGCTTAGGGTCCGTAGGCGAGCAGTACTTC.

V gene TRBV2 combines with J gene TRBJ1-6; D is undetermined. Germline lookup yields CDR1 SNHLY and CDR2 FYNNEI. The CDR3 contains 14 residues. Trimming left V 4 bases short and J 7 bases short, with 11 bases between. Here the CDR3 DNA reads TGTGCCAGCAGTGTTAGGCAGGAAAATTCACCCCTCCACTTT. This translates into CASSVRQENSPLHF.

The rearrangement links TRBV29-1 to TRBJ2-3; D not certain. V dropped 3 bases and J dropped 2 bases, with 9 bases sitting between them. This CDR3 is 13 amino acids long. Germline CDR1 and CDR2: SQVTM and ANQGSEA. The CDR3 region has the DNA TGCAGCGTTGACTCCGGGCCCACAGATACGCAGTATTTT. Residues: CSVDSGPTDTQYF.

V is TRBV6-1 and J is TRBJ2-5; 7 positions match TRBD2. Looked up from germline, CDR1 is MNHNS and CDR2 is SASEGT. This CDR3 has 16 residues. Trimming cost V 4 bases and J 4 bases; bases outside gene matches: 12. This CDR3 reads CASSGLGGSLGETQYF. In nucleotides, the CDR3 is TGTGCCAGCAGTGGGTTGGGGGGGAGCCTAGGAGAGACCCAGTACTTC.

This sequence joins TRBV19 and TRBJ1-2; maybe TRBD1 (5 bases). The CDR3 consists of 15 residues. V lost 7 bases to trimming and J lost 4 bases, with 19 bases between them. Germline assignment: CDR1 LNHDA and CDR2 SQIVND (reference sequence). The CDR3 DNA reads as TGTGCCAGTACCGATACGGCAGGGCTAGTCTATGGCTACACCTTC. Amino acids: CASTDTAGLVYGYTF.

This chain links TRBV30 with TRBJ1-6; 7 nucleotides match TRBD1. CDR3 length equals 14 residues. Germline loops: CDR1 GTSNPN, CDR2 SVGIG (reference sequence). V dropped 2 bases and J dropped 10; count of bases not matched to a gene: 8. CDR3 coding DNA: TGTGCCTGGAGTCCCCGGGACAGAGTCTCACCCCTCCACTTT. Translating gives CAWSPRDRVSPLHF.

This chain links TRBV21-1 with TRBJ1-2; TRBD1 is the table's D call, not checked against the DNA. TRBV21-1 is an annotated pseudogene. The CDR3 length is 16 residues. Written as DNA, the CDR3 is TGTGCCAGCAGCAACTGCCGGGACAGGCAAGAGTATGGCTACACCTTC. Translation: CASSNCRDRQEYGYTF.

The chain carries TRBV7-3 and TRBJ2-1; D may match TRBD1 or TRBD2 (10 bases each). The CDR3 consists of 19 residues. V was clipped by 1 base and J by 9 bases, with 28 bases between them. The germline V gene encodes CDR1 SGHTA and CDR2 FQGTGA. The CDR3 reads CASSLRGQGLSSGSGEQFF. In DNA form, the CDR3 reads TGTGCCAGCAGCTTAAGGGGACAGGGGTTGTCTAGCGGGAGTGGTGAGCAGTTCTTC.

This chain joins TRBV24-1 and TRBJ2-2; 7 bases agree with TRBD2. The germline gives CDR1 KGHDR, CDR2 SFDVKD. Trimming at V came to 9 bases and at J to 1 base, leaving 4 bases not matched to a gene. This CDR3 has 14 residues. CDR3 loop: CATSTSLNTGELFF. The CDR3 DNA reads as TGTGCCACCTCGACTAGCTTGAACACCGGGGAGCTGTTTTTT.

The chain is built from TRBV6-5 and TRBJ1-4, with 11 bases matching TRBD1. The J segment lost 8 bases and the V segment lost 2 bases, leaving 7 bases of the junction unmatched. The germline V gene has CDR1 MNHEY and CDR2 SVGAGI. The CDR3 totals 16 residues. CDR3 amino acids: CASSYGTGGSGEKLFF. DNA of the CDR3: TGTGCCAGCAGTTACGGGACAGGGGGTTCAGGGGAAAAACTGTTTTTT.

The chain uses TRBV5-1 and TRBJ2-2; a weak D match, TRBD2 (6 bases). Germline CDR1 and CDR2: SGHRS and YFSETQ. The CDR3 runs to 15 residues. V was pared by 5 bases and J by 0 bases, with 11 bases between. DNA for the CDR3: TGCGCCAGCAGATATGCGGGGCCGAACACCGGGGAGCTGTTTTTT. It is translated as CASRYAGPNTGELFF. Full variable domain (remainder filled in from reference TRBV5-1 and TRBJ2-2): KAGVTQTPRYLIKTRGQQVTLSCSPISGHRSVSWYQQTPGQGLQFLFEYFSETQRNKGNFPGRFSGRQFSNSRSEMNVSTLELGDSALYLCASRYAGPNTGELFFGEGSRLTVL.